This T cell receptor (beta chain) was identified during a study of shared clonotypes between healthy human individuals (dated by TCRdb to 2019 to 2021). Context from the whole study: The cohort comprised a couple of women and a few men aged 18 to 49 years. For each donor, three plates each were used for CD4 naive and CD4 memory, two plates were used for CD8 naive, and one plate was used for CD8 memory. To estimate repertoire size and how much clonotypes are shared between individuals, the study performed deep sequencing of blood TCR repertoires from a handful of healthy adults. Different laboratories and diverse techniques were used to prepare libraries and sequence TCR repertoires, to increase sequencing depth and limit assay-specific biases. Leukapheresis yielded between about 0.94 and 9.5 billion PBMCs per donor. Study-wide findings and limitations: Sharing across a handful of donors was observed for around 5% of naive CD4, over 3% of naive CD8, over 2% of memory CD4, and about 0.4% of memory CD8 clonotypes. Compared with non-shared clonotypes, clonotypes shared by all four sorted-subset donors had higher generation probabilities. Naive subsets generally had larger estimated clonotype richness than memory subsets. Pairwise subsampling indicated that sequencing depth was expected to affect the degree of clonotype sharing among donors. Sampling was restricted to blood, and TCR repertoires in tissues likely differ from the TCR repertoires found in blood. Even with the large sequencing depth, rarefaction of the sorted-subset datasets indicated that sequencing was incomplete. Because the study included only a small number of donors, the genetic and exposure-history diversity represented was limited.

TCR CDR3 regions were amplified from genomic DNA by multiplex PCR using the deep immunoSEQ assay. Genomic DNA extracted from each cell subset was distributed evenly over all wells of several immunoSEQ 96-well plates, and each plate served as one replicate. Each replicate PCR for sorted subsets received approximately 220 ng genomic DNA, equal to 30,000 or so T cell genomes. The purified libraries were quantified using a Qubit 3.0 fluorometer, sized with a Bioanalyzer 2100, and then quantified again using the KAPA Library Quantification kit. Each immunoSEQ 96-well plate was sequenced on its own single-read 150-cycle Illumina NextSeq 550 flow cell. The paper's data handling went like this. Because only junctional sequences without quality scores were contained in the immunoSEQ output, filtering matching that applied to full-length reads could not be performed. Sequences were annotated with PyIR, a Python wrapper for IgBLAST v1.9, and V/J genes and CDR3 were assigned using IMGT germline references. Any read was removed if the V/J assignment was weak (E-value above 1e-6), the CDR3 was missing, or the read contained stop codons, out-of-frame junctions, or ambiguous translated residues. V3J clonotypes were defined as sequences sharing an identical inferred V gene, J gene, and CDR3 amino acid sequence. Percentage overlap between repertoires was calculated by dividing the number of shared unique clonotypes by the size of the smaller repertoire. Repertoire richness was assessed with RTK rarefaction, the Chao1 estimator, and Recon v2.1 estimates of unobserved clonotypes. Generation probabilities for all TCRbeta clonotypes obtained by the gDNA method from several donors were computed using OLGA. Sourced from immuneACCESS, this table was stored by TCRdb with only in-frame sequences that have V and J called. A share of the clones is absent; for the studies checked, an unresolved V gene accounts for under half, and the remainder has no known explanation. V and J calls and clone size are those listed in that table; D and trimming were worked out from the DNA. This sample holds hundreds of thousands of clones; 90% to 97% were observed only once. The ten largest clones capture roughly 0.1% of the sample.

CD8 naive samples were CD45RO-negative cells positively selected for CCR7, giving a CD45RA+CCR7+ population that excluded TemRA cells. Healthy HIV-negative adults with no recently reported acute infections or vaccinations were included as donors. Every donor was a Caucasian adult living in Nashville, Tennessee, USA. After blood collection by leukapheresis, PBMCs were isolated using Ficoll-Histopaque density gradient centrifugation and then cryopreserved in the vapor phase of liquid nitrogen. Purity and quantity of every magnetically sorted T cell population were checked by analytical flow cytometry. Each sorted fraction had its genomic DNA isolated and then quantified by UV absorbance on a Nanodrop 2000c. Notes on this clone: The antigen it recognizes is unknown. Within one base of it there is no much larger clone, and no base qualities were kept.

This sequence originates from a woman aged 25 to 45 in good health. Sequenced: naive CD8+ T cells sorted from blood. What this sample's cell subset or site label stands for: CD45RA+CCR7+.

CDR3 protein: CASSFLEVAGVPDTQYF. DNA sequence: TGTGCCAGCAGCTTCCTCGAGGTAGCGGGAGTCCCAGATACGCAGTATTTT. This sequence uses TRBV5-6 and TRBJ2-3, and 9 bases in between align with TRBD2. The CDR3 runs 17 amino acids, cysteine and phenylalanine included. Kept here is only the CDR3 DNA, which spans 51 bases and is read in frame from base 1. CDR1 and CDR2, looked up from the germline V gene, are SGHDT and YYEEEE. V is pruned by 2 bases and J by 4 bases, leaving 11 bases of the junction without a gene match.